Shown below are 17 T cell receptor beta chains from a single sample sequenced in a study of post-analysis software for immune sequencing data. Overall study results and limits: Higher frequency in patients than in controls was seen for a handful of TRBV segments, with TRBV5-6, TRBV5-1 and TRBV20-1 among them.

Their recognized antigens are unknown. Presence of unique molecular identifiers characterized the TCR beta cDNA libraries. MiXCR was run by TCRdb on the PCR reads, yielding one entry per CDR3 protein. The profile shows fewer than 850,000 distinct CDR3 sequences, roughly 27% of them singletons. The material sequenced was blood. These receptor sequences come from a girl aged 10 to 17 with multiple sclerosis.

The V gene is TRBV5-6, the J gene TRBJ2-7, with 9 bases lining up with TRBD1. The CDR3 has 15 amino acids. The germline V gene encodes CDR1 SGHDT and CDR2 YYEEEE. V lost 2 bases and J lost 3; bases outside the gene matches: 6. CDR3 coding DNA: TGTGCCAGCAGCTTTGGGACAGGGAATAGCTACGAGCAGTACTTC. The encoded protein is CASSFGTGNSYEQYF.

V and J are TRBV20-1 and TRBJ2-7; 13 bases fit TRBD2. CDR1 DFQATT and CDR2 SNEGSKA come from the germline V gene (reference sequence). The trim removed 4 bases at V and 2 bases at J, leaving 11 bases unmatched. This CDR3 contains 17 residues. In DNA form, the CDR3 reads TGCAGTGCTACTACGGGACTAGCGGGACCTATGCCCTACGAGCAGTACTTC. Translated: CSATTGLAGPMPYEQYF.

This clonotype has just a few counts. The gene calls are TRBV9 and TRBJ2-1, with 14 bases identical to TRBD2. Unmatched junction bases numbered 6, after V lost 1 base and J lost 6 bases. The CDR3 extends over 17 amino acids. CDR1 is SGDLS, CDR2 YYNGEE, per germline. DNA for the CDR3: TGTGCCAGCAGCGTATATGGACTAGCGGGGGGCCTCAATGAGCAGTTCTTC. The encoded protein is CASSVYGLAGGLNEQFF.

CDR3 sequence reads: CASSVGGASNQPQHF. Written as DNA, the CDR3 is TGTGCCAGCAGCGTAGGGGGTGCCAGCAATCAGCCCCAGCATTTT. The chain is built from TRBV7-9 and TRBJ1-5; maybe TRBD1 (6 bases). V lost 5 bases, J lost 1 base, and 12 bases lay in between. The CDR3 consists of 15 residues. The V gene's germline CDR1 is SEHNR and CDR2 FQNEAQ (reference sequence).

Comments on this clonotype: The junction differs from germline at one of its ends, possibly a read error. The chain combines TRBV12-3 or TRBV12-4 with TRBJ2-2; D is ambiguous. The CDR3 spans 13 residues. The CDR3 spells CPSTVLNTGELFF. The CDR3 DNA follows: TGTCCCAGCACGGTTTTGAACACCGGGGAGCTGTTTTTT.

Comment on this clonotype: A read error may be the cause here, since a much bigger clone is one base away. The rearrangement uses TRBV29-1 and TRBJ2-1; 11 positions agree with TRBD2. The CDR3 sequence is 15 residues long. The germline V gene encodes CDR1 SQVTM and CDR2 ANQGSEA. Losses at the gene ends were 2 bases for V and 10 bases for J; bases not matched to a gene: 10. The CDR3 loop reads CSVELAGGIHYEQFF. In nucleotides, the CDR3 is TGCAGCGTTGAATTAGCGGGAGGGATCCACTACGAGCAGTTCTTC.

This clonotype was recorded a few times. V gene TRBV11-2 combines with J gene TRBJ2-5; either TRBD1 or TRBD2 may supply D (5 bases each). Between the trimmed V and J ends, which lost 1 base and 5 bases, there was a span of 20 bases. In germline, CDR1 is SGHAT, CDR2 FQNNGV. This CDR3 contains 17 residues. The CDR3 coding sequence is TGTGCCAGCAGCTTAGGAAGGGCAGGGAGAACTCTGGAGACCCAGTACTTC. Translating it yields CASSLGRAGRTLETQYF.

This clonotype was seen more than once but under ten times. Since a much larger clone is just one base distant, this may be a read error. V usage is TRBV29-1 and J usage is TRBJ2-1; D unclear. CDR1 is SQVTM, CDR2 ANQGSEA, per germline. This CDR3 contains 12 residues. The ends were cut back, 7 bases at V and 2 bases at J, with 9 bases in the middle. The CDR3 spells CSAEHPYNEQFF. In DNA form, the CDR3 reads TGCAGCGCGGAACATCCCTACAATGAGCAGTTCTTC.

The sample holds a few counts of this clonotype. The chain carries TRBV7-9 and TRBJ2-6, with no clear D. CDR3 length: 16 residues. The V gene lost 2 bases and the J gene lost 0 bases, with 8 bases spanning the gap. Germline assignment: CDR1 SEHNR and CDR2 FQNEAQ (reference sequence). In nucleotides, the CDR3 is TGTGCCAGCAGCTTACTCAGAAGCTCTGGGGCCAACGTCCTGACTTTC. Its protein is CASSLLRSSGANVLTF.

The chain is built from TRBV14 and TRBJ2-3; D gene unclear. Germline assignment: CDR1 SGHDN and CDR2 FVKESK. Trimming cost V 4 bases and J 7 bases, with 12 bases left between them. CDR3 length equals 13 residues. The CDR3 reads CASSPKNENTQYF. For the CDR3, the DNA is TGTGCCAGCAGCCCTAAAAATGAAAATACGCAGTATTTT.

This clonotype was counted a few times. This sequence joins TRBV28 and TRBJ2-5, with TRBD1 matching 9 bases. The end of the DNA aligns better with TRBJ2-7, so the J call may be wrong. The germline V gene encodes CDR1 MDHEN and CDR2 SYDVKM. The length of the CDR3 is 17 residues. CDR3 region: CASSLLSLGTGYNEQYF. The DNA of the CDR3 is TGTGCCAGCAGTTTACTTTCGCTTGGGACAGGGTATAACGAGCAGTACTTC.

In this sample, this clonotype turned up many times. This CDR3 reads CSESLAQETQYF. As DNA, the CDR3 is TGCAGCGAATCCTTGGCCCAAGAGACCCAGTACTTC. This rearrangement joins TRBV29-1 to TRBJ2-5; D unresolved. Germline loops: CDR1 SQVTM, CDR2 ANQGSEA. The CDR3 has 12 amino acids. Trimming removed 7 bases from V and 1 base from J, with 10 bases in between. Filled out from reference TRBV29-1 and TRBJ2-5, the complete variable domain reads SAVISQKPSRDICQRGTSLTIQCQVDSQVTMMFWYRQQPGQSLTLIATANQGSEATYESGFVIDKFPISRPNLTFSTLTVSNMSPEDSSIYLCSESLAQETQYFGPGTRLLVL.

The rearrangement uses TRBV7-9 and TRBJ2-1, with D unclear. Germline values: CDR1 SEHNR, CDR2 FQNEAQ (reference sequence). The CDR3 consists of 14 residues. Trimming took 5 bases from V and 5 from J, leaving 13 bases between them. The CDR3 is CASSALIGDNEQFF. The CDR3 coding sequence is TGTGCCAGCAGCGCTTTAATTGGAGACAATGAGCAGTTCTTC.

In this sample, this clonotype turned up a few times. The rearrangement links TRBV18 to TRBJ1-4; 8 positions agree with TRBD1. CDR3 length: 15 amino acids. Losses at the gene ends were 6 bases for V and 4 bases for J; bases not matched to a gene: 7. Germline V lookup: CDR1 KGHSH, CDR2 LQKENI. The CDR3 protein is CASSRLDRDNEKLFF. Here the CDR3 DNA reads TGTGCCAGCTCCCGATTGGACAGGGATAATGAAAAACTGTTTTTT.

The chain links TRBV6-5 to TRBJ1-2; D unclear. Germline CDR1 reads MNHEY; CDR2 reads SVGAGI. V was shortened by 6 bases and J by 5 bases, with 19 bases between the two germline ends. This CDR3 is built from 15 residues. Here the CDR3 DNA reads TGTGCCAGCAGGGATTACGAGAACCGAATATATGGCTACACCTTC. It encodes CASRDYENRIYGYTF.

In this sample, this clonotype turned up a few times. The rearrangement uses TRBV15 and TRBJ2-4; either TRBD1 or TRBD2 may supply D (8 bases each). Trimming removed 5 bases at V and 2 bases at J, with 19 bases between. CDR3 length: 17 residues. CDR1 and CDR2 from the germline V gene are LNHNV and YYDKDF (reference sequence). The CDR3 protein is CATSSRGRGESKNIQYF. As DNA, the CDR3 is TGTGCCACCAGCTCCAGGGGGCGGGGGGAGTCCAAAAACATTCAGTACTTC.

A few counts support this clonotype. The rearrangement links TRBV6-5 to TRBJ2-3; 12 nucleotides align to TRBD2. CDR1 is MNHEY, CDR2 SVGAGI, per germline. After removal of 3 bases from V and 0 bases from J, the junction contained 4 bases not matched to a gene. The CDR3 covers 17 residues. The CDR3 loop is CASSYTGLAGSTDTQYF. The CDR3, as DNA: TGTGCCAGCAGTTATACCGGACTAGCGGGAAGCACAGATACGCAGTATTTT.